The present T cell receptor beta chain was sequenced within a study of blood T cell repertoires in COVID-19. Across the study: PBMCs, B-cell-depleted T cells, or T cells provided the cDNA or gDNA that made up the material.

Original analysis: Reference gene primers were amplified, and this amplification served to estimate nucleated cell counts. Profiling relied on immunoSEQ multiplex PCR, and the TCRdb table lists in-frame clones only, not all of them. The V and J calls and clone size are taken from that table; D and trimming were inferred from the DNA. The top ten hold 4.5% of the sample, which has around 150,000 clones, roughly four fifths seen once. The CDR3 is made up of 15 amino acids. The trim removed 6 bases at V and 7 bases at J, leaving 8 bases unmatched. In germline, CDR1 is MNHEY, CDR2 SMNVEV (reference sequence).

This chain uses TRBV27 with TRBJ2-2, with 10 bases lining up with TRBD2. The receptor was derived from an elderly woman with active or convalescent COVID-19. The sample was peripheral blood. CDR3 residues: CASSHSGGANGELFF. In DNA form, the CDR3 reads TGTGCCAGCAGCCACAGCGGGGGGGCCAACGGGGAGCTGTTTTTT.